This TCR beta chain derives from a study of shared clonotypes between healthy human individuals (dated by TCRdb to about 2020). Notes on the research overall: A couple of women and three men aged 18 to 49 years were included in the cohort. Leukapheresis yielded between about 0.9 and 9 billion PBMCs per donor. Per donor, three plates each were used for CD4 naive and CD4 memory, two for CD8 naive, and one for CD8 memory. To increase sequencing depth and limit assay-specific biases, TCR repertoire library preparation and sequencing were carried out by different laboratories using diverse techniques. Blood TCR repertoires of several healthy adults were deeply sequenced to estimate repertoire size and the extent of clonotype sharing between individuals. The investigation overall reported the following: Pairwise subsampling indicated that sequencing depth was expected to affect the degree of clonotype sharing among donors. Sampling was restricted to blood, and TCR repertoires in tissues likely differ from the TCR repertoires found in blood. Clonotypes shared by all four sorted-subset donors showed higher generation probabilities than non-shared clonotypes. Estimated clonotype richness was generally larger for naive than for memory subsets. The small number of donors limited the genetic and exposure-history diversity represented. Rarefaction of sorted-subset datasets indicated incomplete sequencing despite the large sequencing depth. Across a handful of donors, 4.5% to 6.5% of naive CD4, 3% to 4% of naive CD8, under 2.5% of memory CD4, and over 0.35% of memory CD8 clonotypes were shared.

The donors were healthy, HIV-negative adults who had no recently reported acute infections or vaccinations. Only Caucasian adults living in Nashville, Tennessee, USA were represented among the donors. CD4+ T cells were enriched through magnetic negative selection, after which naive cells were positively selected on CD45RA and the remaining negative fraction served as the memory subset. Blood was collected by leukapheresis, and PBMCs were isolated by Ficoll-Histopaque density gradient centrifugation and then cryopreserved in liquid nitrogen vapor phase. Analytical flow cytometry was used to check the purity and quantity of each magnetically sorted T cell population. Genomic DNA was isolated from every sorted fraction and measured by UV absorbance on a Nanodrop 2000c. This clone was detected only once. The specificity of this receptor is unknown. No much larger clone is present one base from it, and per-base qualities are unavailable.

V and J lose 2 bases and 12 bases, and a span of 16 bases separates them. The CDR3 covers 14 residues, taking in both the cysteine and the phenylalanine. Left in the record is the CDR3 DNA by itself, 42 bases read in frame from the first base. Per the germline V gene, MDHEN is the CDR1 and SYDVKM is the CDR2. Using the deep immunoSEQ assay, multiplex PCR amplified TCR CDR3 regions from genomic DNA. Extracted genomic DNA from each cell subset was distributed evenly across all wells of several immunoSEQ 96-well plates, and each plate was treated as a replicate. Each replicate PCR for sorted subsets received 150 to 250 ng genomic DNA, equal to tens of thousands of T cell genomes. Purified libraries were quantified with a Qubit 3.0 fluorometer, sized on a Bioanalyzer 2100, and re-quantified with the KAPA Library Quantification kit. Each immunoSEQ 96-well plate was sequenced on its own single-read 150-cycle Illumina NextSeq 550 flow cell. The source study handled its data this way. Because the immunoSEQ output held only junctional sequences and lacked quality scores, the filtering could not match the filtering applied to full-length reads. To assign V/J genes and CDR3, sequences were annotated using PyIR, a Python wrapper for IgBLAST v1.9, with IMGT germline references. Reads with weak V/J assignments (E-value above 1e-6), missing CDR3, stop codons, out-of-frame junctions, or ambiguous translated residues were removed. V3J clonotypes were defined as sequences sharing the same inferred V gene, J gene, and CDR3 amino acid sequence. The percentage overlap between two repertoires was calculated by dividing the number of shared unique clonotypes by the size of the smaller repertoire. Repertoire richness was assessed with RTK rarefaction, the Chao1 estimator, and Recon v2.1 estimates of unobserved clonotypes. OLGA was used to compute generation probabilities for all TCRbeta clonotypes that the gDNA method yielded from a few donors. Drawn from immuneACCESS, this table holds only the in-frame rearrangements with V and J called that TCRdb kept. Clones are partly lost; checked studies trace under half to an unresolved V gene and leave the rest unexplained. V and J calls and clone size come straight from that table; D and trimming were deduced from the DNA. The sample has 2 million to 2.5 million clones on record, approximately 93% of them singletons. About 0.41% of the sample comes from the top ten.

Material: naive CD4+ T cells from PBMCs. Read against the paper, the sample's cell subset or site label means: CD45RA+ positively selected. The TCR was taken from a young man in good health. Some clones in this sample may be carry-over from other donors' samples. The sequence links TRBV28 to TRBJ2-2; the D gene is not confidently resolved. The DNA sequence is as follows: TGTGCCAGCAGTTTAGCTCCGGTAGGGCCCCAGCTGTTTTTT. This yields the protein CASSLAPVGPQLFF.